This is a list of T cell receptor beta chains from one sample in a study of T cell changes during pregnancy in multiple sclerosis. Clones were read by immunoSEQ multiplex PCR, and TCRdb kept only the in-frame ones, dropping some. The sample lists 75,000 to 90,000 clones, approximately 90% occurring once. The source material was PBMCs, sampled in the first trimester of pregnancy. Receptor source: a female donor in good health, serving as a control in a pregnancy study. Some clones in this sample may be carry-over from other donors' samples. Both conserved end residues are part of each CDR3. The D gene is left open where the match is weak. Part of the rows lack a size; the others show once, few, many or a class for expanded clones.

j_call cdr3_length d_call v_call clone_size cdr3_aa cdr3_nt
TRBJ1-2 15 - TRBV11-2 - CASSLDLAVSYGYTF TGTGCCAGCAGCTTAGATTTGGCAGTTTCCTATGGCTACACCTTC
TRBJ1-1 14 - TRBV28 - CASSPPFTGREAFF TGTGCCAGCAGCCCTCCCTTTACAGGAAGAGAAGCTTTCTTT
TRBJ2-7 14 - TRBV7-2 once CASSLVRDLYEQYF TGTGCCAGCAGCTTAGTTCGGGACTTATACGAGCAGTACTTC
TRBJ2-1 12 - TRBV6-4 - CASSERGGEQFF TGTGCCAGCAGTGAGAGGGGGGGGGAGCAGTTCTTC
TRBJ1-5 16 - TRBV19 - CASSIGGLMSNQPQHF TGTGCCAGTAGTATCGGAGGCTTAATGAGCAATCAGCCCCAGCATTTT
TRBJ2-1 15 - TRBV27 - CASSPGTSPYNEQFF TGTGCCAGTTCCCCTGGGACTTCCCCCTACAATGAGCAGTTCTTC
TRBJ1-4 14 - TRBV6-5 once CASSRGKTNEKLFF TGTGCCAGCAGTCGAGGGAAGACTAATGAAAAACTGTTTTTT
TRBJ1-1 11 - TRBV29-1 few CSATGNTEAFF TGCAGCGCGACAGGGAACACTGAAGCTTTCTTT
TRBJ2-1 17 TRBD2 TRBV13 - CASNRRLAGDVYNEQFF TGTGCCAGCAACCGCCGACTAGCGGGGGACGTCTACAATGAGCAGTTCTTC
TRBJ1-2 14 - TRBV19 - CASSGRTGPYGYTF TGTGCCAGTAGTGGGAGGACCGGCCCGTATGGCTACACCTTC
TRBJ2-1 15 TRBD2 TRBV28 - CASSSSGRGGNEQFF TGTGCCAGCAGTTCCAGCGGGAGAGGCGGCAATGAGCAGTTCTTC
TRBJ1-4 15 - TRBV5-4 - CASSLEGATNEKLFF TGTGCCAGCAGCTTGGAAGGGGCAACTAATGAAAAACTGTTTTTT
TRBJ2-5 19 TRBD2 TRBV19 - CASSRTLAGGSTVQETQYF TGTGCCAGTAGTAGAACGTTAGCGGGAGGATCGACCGTACAAGAGACCCAGTACTTC
TRBJ2-3 14 TRBD1 TRBV2 - CASSEQGAKDTQYF TGTGCCAGCAGTGAACAGGGGGCGAAAGATACGCAGTATTTT
TRBJ1-2 12 - TRBV19 - CASSMGGNGYTF TGTGCCAGTAGTATGGGGGGTAATGGCTACACCTTC
TRBJ1-4 17 TRBD1 TRBV5-6 few CASSTAGQGLINEKLFF TGTGCCAGCAGCACCGCCGGACAGGGGCTCATCAATGAAAAACTGTTTTTT